This T cell receptor beta chain was recorded in a study of cytomegalovirus exposure and HLA in healthy donors. Study-wide points: Investigators reported fewer than 200 TCR beta chains as tied to cytomegalovirus. Several top significant clusters appeared, in a later analysis, to be linked to common viral pathogens.

In the case of this clone: Antigen unknown.

PCR primers comprised 60 Vbeta and 13 Jbeta primers. The repertoire was sequenced with immunoSEQ multiplex PCR; TCRdb's copy has only in-frame clones and lacks some. The top ten clones hold roughly 6.7% of a sample with about 160,000 clones, more than 65% of them seen once. The TCR sequence derives from a man in his fifties in good health and CMV-seropositive. Sequencing was carried out using PBMCs.

CDR3 nucleotides: TGTGCCAGCAAGGGACAGGGTAGGGACACTGAAGCTTTCTTT. Translating it yields CASKGQGRDTEAFF. The J gene is TRBJ1-1, the V gene TRBV2, with 9 bases that match TRBD1. The CDR3 contains 14 residues. V gave up 7 bases and J gave up 3 bases; unmatched junction bases: 6. Looked up from germline, CDR1 is SNHLY and CDR2 is FYNNEI.